This TCR beta chain was recorded in a study of blood T cell repertoires in COVID-19. For the study at large: Sites across the United States, Italy and Spain contributed samples from acute and convalescent COVID-19.

Using immunoSEQ multiplex PCR, the repertoire was profiled, and TCRdb retains in-frame clones only, with some absent. This table holds a few hundred thousand clones, 89% found once. Trimming removed 0 bases from V and 3 bases from J, with 12 bases in between. This CDR3 spans 15 amino acids. The germline gives CDR1 MNHEY, CDR2 SVGAGI. The chain is built from TRBV6-5 and TRBJ2-7, with D possibly TRBD2 on 6 matching bases. The source is a woman aged 55-69 years who had recovered from COVID-19. The source material was PBMCs or T cells enriched from blood (not recorded which). The chain's CDR3 is CASSYSLAEIYEQYF. CDR3 coding DNA: TGTGCCAGCAGTTACTCATTAGCGGAGATCTACGAGCAGTACTTC.